This TCR beta chain is drawn from a study of blood T cell repertoires in COVID-19. Study as a whole: Samples of COVID-19 (acute and convalescent) were obtained from the United States, Italy and Spain. From T cells, B-cell-depleted T cells, or PBMCs came the material, which was cDNA or gDNA.

CDR1 is SGHDT and CDR2 is YYEEEE in the germline V gene. This CDR3 region has 14 residues. V lost 2 bases, J lost 0 bases, and 8 bases lay in between. As handled by the study authors: Estimates of nucleated cell counts were drawn from the amplification of reference gene primers. The table came from immunoSEQ multiplex PCR; TCRdb's copy has only in-frame clones and leaves some out. Clonal size and the V and J genes are those of that table, whereas D and trimming came from the DNA. The sample carries about 280,000 clones, 87% recorded once. This receptor was obtained from a woman aged 45 to 65 who had recovered from COVID-19. This sequence joins TRBV5-6 and TRBJ1-2, with TRBD1 as a possible D gene (6 bases). Sequencing used peripheral blood. For the CDR3, the DNA is TGTGCCAGCAGCTTTCAGGGGTCTAACTATGGCTACACCTTC. This gives the protein CASSFQGSNYGYTF.